This T cell receptor beta chain was captured by sequencing in a study of beta chain features in type 1 diabetes. As for the study in general: When patients were set against healthy donors, age, gender and cell yields were similar. Across every sample, about 100 million sorted cells were examined in total. Broader study findings: Type 1 diabetes patients had moderately but significantly shorter TCRB CDR3s in all four CD4+ subsets.

Reverse transcription of all isolated RNA meant that expressed TCRB transcripts were sequenced. Sequencing of naive, central memory and regulatory T cell samples gave an average of approximately 3.8 million reads. Some clones are missing from TCRdb's copy, which holds only in-frame ones; the method was immunoSEQ multiplex PCR. The sample has around 260,000 clones, just over 20% seen once. A few counts support this clone. Its antigen is unidentified. Germline assignment: CDR1 SGHAT and CDR2 FQDESV (reference sequence). The CDR3 covers 12 residues. Trimming took 8 bases from V and 5 from J, leaving 12 bases between them.

The sequencing sample was made of naive CD4+ T cells from blood. The TCR comes from a woman aged 40 to 49 with type 1 diabetes. The rearrangement links TRBV11-1 to TRBJ2-5; the D gene is possibly TRBD1 (6 bases). The CDR3 is CASGIQGETQYF. The DNA for the CDR3 is TGTGCCAGCGGGATCCAGGGGGAGACCCAGTACTTC.